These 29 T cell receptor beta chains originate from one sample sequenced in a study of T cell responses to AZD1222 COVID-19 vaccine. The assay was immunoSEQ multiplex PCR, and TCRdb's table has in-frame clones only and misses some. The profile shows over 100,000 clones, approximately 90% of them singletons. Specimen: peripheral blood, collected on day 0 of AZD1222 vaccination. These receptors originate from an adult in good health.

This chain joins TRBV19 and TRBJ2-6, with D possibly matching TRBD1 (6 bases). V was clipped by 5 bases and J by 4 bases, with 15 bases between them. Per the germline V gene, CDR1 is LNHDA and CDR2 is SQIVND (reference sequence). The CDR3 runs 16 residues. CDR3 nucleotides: TGTGCCAGTAGTTCCAACAGGGCTGCCGGGGCCAACGTCCTGACTTTC. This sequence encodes CASSSNRAAGANVLTF.

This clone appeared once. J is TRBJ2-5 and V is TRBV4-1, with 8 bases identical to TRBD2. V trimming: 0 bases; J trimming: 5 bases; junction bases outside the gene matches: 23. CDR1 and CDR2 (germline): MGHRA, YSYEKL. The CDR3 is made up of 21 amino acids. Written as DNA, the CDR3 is TGCGCCAGCAGCCAAGATTTGCAGGGTCCCGGAGCGGGAGTAGAGAGGGAGACCCAGTACTTC. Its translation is CASSQDLQGPGAGVERETQYF.

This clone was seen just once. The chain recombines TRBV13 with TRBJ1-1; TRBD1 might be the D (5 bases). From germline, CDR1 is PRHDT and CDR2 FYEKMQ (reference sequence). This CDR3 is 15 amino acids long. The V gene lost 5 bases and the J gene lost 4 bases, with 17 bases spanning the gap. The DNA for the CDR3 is TGTGCCAGCAGCCCAGGGAGTTTTGGGAGCACTGAAGCTTTCTTT. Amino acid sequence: CASSPGSFGSTEAFF.

CDR3 bases: TGTGCCAGCAGCGTGGCACAGGGCGCACCCTACGAGCAGTACTTC. Translation: CASSVAQGAPYEQYF. V gene TRBV7-3 combines with J gene TRBJ2-7; maybe TRBD1 (6 bases). Trimming removed 5 bases at V and 2 bases at J, with 16 bases between. From germline, CDR1 is SGHTA and CDR2 FQGTGA. The CDR3 runs 15 residues.

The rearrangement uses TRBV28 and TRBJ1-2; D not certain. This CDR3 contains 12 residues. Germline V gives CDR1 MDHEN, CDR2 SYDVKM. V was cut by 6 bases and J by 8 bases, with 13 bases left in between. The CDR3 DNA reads TGTGCCAGCAGCCTAGGGAGTGGCGGCTACACCTTC. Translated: CASSLGSGGYTF.

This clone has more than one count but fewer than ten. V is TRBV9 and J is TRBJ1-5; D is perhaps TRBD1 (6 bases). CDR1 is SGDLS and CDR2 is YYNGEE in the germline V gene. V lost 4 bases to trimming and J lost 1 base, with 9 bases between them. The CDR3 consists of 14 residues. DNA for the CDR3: TGTGCCAGCAGCCCAGGACAGAGCAATCAGCCCCAGCATTTT. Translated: CASSPGQSNQPQHF. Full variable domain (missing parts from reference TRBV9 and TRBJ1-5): DSGVTQTPKHLITATGQRVTLRCSPRSGDLSVYWYQQSLDQGLQFLIQYYNGEERAKGNILERFSAQQFPDLHSELNLSSLELGDSALYFCASSPGQSNQPQHFGDGTRLSIL.

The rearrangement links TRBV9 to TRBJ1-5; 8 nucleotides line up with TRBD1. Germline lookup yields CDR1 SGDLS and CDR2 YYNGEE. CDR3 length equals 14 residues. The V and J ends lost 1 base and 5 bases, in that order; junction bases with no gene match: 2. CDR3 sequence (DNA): TGTGCCAGCAGCGTAACAGGGGGGGATCAGCCCCAGCATTTT. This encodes CASSVTGGDQPQHF. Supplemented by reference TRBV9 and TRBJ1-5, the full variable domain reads DSGVTQTPKHLITATGQRVTLRCSPRSGDLSVYWYQQSLDQGLQFLIQYYNGEERAKGNILERFSAQQFPDLHSELNLSSLELGDSALYFCASSVTGGDQPQHFGDGTRLSIL.

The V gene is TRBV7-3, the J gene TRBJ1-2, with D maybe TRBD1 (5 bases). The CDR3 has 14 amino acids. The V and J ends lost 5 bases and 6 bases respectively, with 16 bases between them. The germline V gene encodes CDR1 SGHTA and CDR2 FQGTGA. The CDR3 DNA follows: TGTGCCAGCAGCCCAGTGGGGGTCTCGGATGGCTACACCTTC. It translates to CASSPVGVSDGYTF.

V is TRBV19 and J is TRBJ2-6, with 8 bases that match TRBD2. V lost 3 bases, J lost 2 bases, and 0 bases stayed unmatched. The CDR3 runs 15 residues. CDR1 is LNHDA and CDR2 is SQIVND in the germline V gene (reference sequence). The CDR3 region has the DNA TGTGCCAGTAGTATCGGGGGGGCTGGGGCCAACGTCCTGACTTTC. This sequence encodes CASSIGGAGANVLTF.

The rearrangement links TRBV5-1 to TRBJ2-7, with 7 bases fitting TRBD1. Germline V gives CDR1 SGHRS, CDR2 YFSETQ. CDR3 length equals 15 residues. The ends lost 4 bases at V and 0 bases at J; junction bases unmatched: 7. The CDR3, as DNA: TGCGCCAGCAGCGGCGGACAGGTTAGCTCCTACGAGCAGTACTTC. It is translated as CASSGGQVSSYEQYF.

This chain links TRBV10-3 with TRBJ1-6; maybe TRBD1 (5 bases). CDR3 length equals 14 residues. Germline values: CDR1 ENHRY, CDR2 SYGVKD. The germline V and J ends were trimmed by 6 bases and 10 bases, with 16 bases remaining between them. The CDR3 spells CAISRQQRESPLHF. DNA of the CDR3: TGTGCCATCAGCCGACAGCAAAGGGAGTCACCCCTCCACTTT.

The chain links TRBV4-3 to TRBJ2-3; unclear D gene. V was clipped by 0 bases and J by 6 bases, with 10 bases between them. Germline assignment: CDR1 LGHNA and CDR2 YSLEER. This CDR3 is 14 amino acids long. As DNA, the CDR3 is TGCGCCAGCAGCCAAGATGGCAGGTCCGATACGCAGTATTTT. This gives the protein CASSQDGRSDTQYF.

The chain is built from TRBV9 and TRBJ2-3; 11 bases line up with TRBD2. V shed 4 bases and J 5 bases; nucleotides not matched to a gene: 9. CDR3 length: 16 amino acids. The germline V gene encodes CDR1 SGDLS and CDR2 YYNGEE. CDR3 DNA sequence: TGTGCCAGCAGCTCCCGGGCTAGCGGGGGGCTAGATACGCAGTATTTT. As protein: CASSSRASGGLDTQYF.

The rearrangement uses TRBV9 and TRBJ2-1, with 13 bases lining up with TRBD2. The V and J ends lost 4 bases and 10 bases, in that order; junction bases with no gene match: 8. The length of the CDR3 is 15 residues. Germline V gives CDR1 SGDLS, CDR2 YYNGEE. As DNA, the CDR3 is TGTGCCAGCAGCACCACTAGCGGGGGGGCTTACGAGCAGTTCTTC. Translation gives CASSTTSGGAYEQFF. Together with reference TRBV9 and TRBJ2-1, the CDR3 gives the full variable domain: DSGVTQTPKHLITATGQRVTLRCSPRSGDLSVYWYQQSLDQGLQFLIQYYNGEERAKGNILERFSAQQFPDLHSELNLSSLELGDSALYFCASSTTSGGAYEQFFGPGTRLTVL.

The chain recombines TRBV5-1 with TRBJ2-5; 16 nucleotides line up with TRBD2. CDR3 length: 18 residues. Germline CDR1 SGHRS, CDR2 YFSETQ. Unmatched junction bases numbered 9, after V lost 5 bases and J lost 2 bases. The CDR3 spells CASRPGTSGGAGQETQYF. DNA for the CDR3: TGCGCCAGCAGACCCGGGACTAGCGGGGGGGCGGGTCAAGAGACCCAGTACTTC.

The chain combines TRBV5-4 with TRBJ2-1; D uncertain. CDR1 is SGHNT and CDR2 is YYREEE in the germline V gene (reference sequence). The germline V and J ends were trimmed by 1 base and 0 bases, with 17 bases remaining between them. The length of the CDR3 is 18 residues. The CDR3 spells CASSLRLARLSSYNEQFF. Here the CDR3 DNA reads TGTGCCAGCAGCTTGAGGCTTGCGAGGTTGAGCTCCTACAATGAGCAGTTCTTC. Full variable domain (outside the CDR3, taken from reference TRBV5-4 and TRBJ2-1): ETGVTQSPTHLIKTRGQQVTLRCSSQSGHNTVSWYQQALGQGPQFIFQYYREEENGRGNFPPRFSGLQFPNYSSELNVNALELDDSALYLCASSLRLARLSSYNEQFFGPGTRLTVL.

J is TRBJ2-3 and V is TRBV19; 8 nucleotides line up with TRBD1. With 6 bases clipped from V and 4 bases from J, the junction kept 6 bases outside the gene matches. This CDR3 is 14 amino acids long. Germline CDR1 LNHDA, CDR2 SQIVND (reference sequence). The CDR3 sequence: CASRDRGPPDTQYF. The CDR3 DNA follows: TGTGCCAGTAGAGACAGGGGTCCCCCAGATACGCAGTATTTT.

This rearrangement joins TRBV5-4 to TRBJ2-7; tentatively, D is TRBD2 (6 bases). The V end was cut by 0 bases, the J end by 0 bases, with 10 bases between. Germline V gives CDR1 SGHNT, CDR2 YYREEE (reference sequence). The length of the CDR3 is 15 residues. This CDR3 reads CASSLAGGVSYEQYF. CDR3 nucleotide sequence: TGTGCCAGCAGCTTGGCCGGCGGGGTCTCCTACGAGCAGTACTTC.

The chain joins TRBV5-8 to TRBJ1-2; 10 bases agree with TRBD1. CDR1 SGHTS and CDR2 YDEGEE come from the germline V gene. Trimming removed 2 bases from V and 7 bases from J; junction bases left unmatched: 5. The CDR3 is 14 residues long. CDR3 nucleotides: TGTGCCAGCAGCTTTCGACAGGGGGCGCGTGGCTACACCTTC. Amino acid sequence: CASSFRQGARGYTF.

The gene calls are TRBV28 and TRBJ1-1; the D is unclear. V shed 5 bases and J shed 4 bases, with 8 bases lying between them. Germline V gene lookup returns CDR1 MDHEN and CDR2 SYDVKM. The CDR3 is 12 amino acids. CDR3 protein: CASSPVGTEAFF. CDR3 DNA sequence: TGTGCCAGCAGTCCTGTGGGCACTGAAGCTTTCTTT.

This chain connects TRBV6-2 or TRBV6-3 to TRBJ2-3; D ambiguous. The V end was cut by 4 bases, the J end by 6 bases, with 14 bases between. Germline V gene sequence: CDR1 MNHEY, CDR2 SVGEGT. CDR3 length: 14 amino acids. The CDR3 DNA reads TGTGCCAGCAGTTCGACGGCCAGAAAGGATACGCAGTATTTT. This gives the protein CASSSTARKDTQYF.

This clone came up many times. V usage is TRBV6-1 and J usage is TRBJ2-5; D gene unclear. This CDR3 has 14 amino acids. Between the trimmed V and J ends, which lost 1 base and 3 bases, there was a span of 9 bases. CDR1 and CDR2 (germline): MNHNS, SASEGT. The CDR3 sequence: CASSEGPDKETQYF. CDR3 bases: TGTGCCAGCAGTGAAGGGCCAGATAAAGAGACCCAGTACTTC.

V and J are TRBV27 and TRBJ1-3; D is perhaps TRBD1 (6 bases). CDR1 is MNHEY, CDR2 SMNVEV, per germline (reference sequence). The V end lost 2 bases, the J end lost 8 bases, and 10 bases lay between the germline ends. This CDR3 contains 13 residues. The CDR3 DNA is TGTGCCAGCAGTTTAGATGGGGGGCACACCATATATTTT. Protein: CASSLDGGHTIYF.

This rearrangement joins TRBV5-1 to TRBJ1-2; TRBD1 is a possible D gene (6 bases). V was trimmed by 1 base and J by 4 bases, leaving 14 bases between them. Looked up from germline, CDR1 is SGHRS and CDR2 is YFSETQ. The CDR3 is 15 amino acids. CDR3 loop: CASSLLGGGTYGYTF. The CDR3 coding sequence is TGCGCCAGCAGCTTGTTAGGGGGAGGGACCTATGGCTACACCTTC.

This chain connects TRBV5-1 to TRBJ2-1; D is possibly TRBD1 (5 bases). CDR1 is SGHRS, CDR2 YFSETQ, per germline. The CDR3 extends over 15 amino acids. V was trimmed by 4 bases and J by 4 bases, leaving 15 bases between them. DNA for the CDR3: TGCGCCAGCAGCCCGCAAGGGGCCCCGTACAATGAGCAGTTCTTC. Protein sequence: CASSPQGAPYNEQFF.

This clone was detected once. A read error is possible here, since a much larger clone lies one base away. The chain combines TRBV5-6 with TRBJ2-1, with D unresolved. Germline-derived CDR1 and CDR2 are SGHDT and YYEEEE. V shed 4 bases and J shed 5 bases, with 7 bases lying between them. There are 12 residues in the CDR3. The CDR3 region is CASSLTDNEQFF. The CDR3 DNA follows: TGTGCCAGCAGCCTCACCGACAATGAGCAGTTCTTC.

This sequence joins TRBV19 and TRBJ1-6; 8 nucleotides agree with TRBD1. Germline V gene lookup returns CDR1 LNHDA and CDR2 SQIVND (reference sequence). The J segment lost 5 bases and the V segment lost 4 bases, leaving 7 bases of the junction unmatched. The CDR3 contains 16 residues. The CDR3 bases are TGTGCCAGTAGTACGGCGGGACAGGTTAATAATTCACCCCTCCACTTT. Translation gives CASSTAGQVNNSPLHF. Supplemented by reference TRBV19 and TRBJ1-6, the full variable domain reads DGGITQSPKYLFRKEGQNVTLSCEQNLNHDAMYWYRQDPGQGLRLIYYSQIVNDFQKGDIAEGYSVSREKKESFPLTVTSAQKNPTAFYLCASSTAGQVNNSPLHFGNGTRLTVT.

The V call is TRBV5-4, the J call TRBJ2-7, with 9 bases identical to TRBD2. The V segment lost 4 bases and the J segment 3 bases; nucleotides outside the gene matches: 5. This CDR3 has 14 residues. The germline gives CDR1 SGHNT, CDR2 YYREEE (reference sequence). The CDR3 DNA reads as TGTGCCAGCAGCCTGCGCGGGGGGGTCTACGAGCAGTACTTC. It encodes CASSLRGGVYEQYF.

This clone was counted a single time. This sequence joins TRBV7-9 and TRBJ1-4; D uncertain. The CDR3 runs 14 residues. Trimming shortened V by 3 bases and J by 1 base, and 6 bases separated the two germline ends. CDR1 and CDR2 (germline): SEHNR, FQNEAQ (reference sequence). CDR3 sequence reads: CASSLVGTNEKLFF. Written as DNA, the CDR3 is TGTGCCAGCAGCTTGGTCGGAACTAATGAAAAACTGTTTTTT.